Listed below are T cell receptor beta chains from one sample, sequenced in a study of CD8 T cells in ankylosing spondylitis. TCRdb independently ran MiXCR on the 5' RACE reads; one entry per CDR3 protein. The repertoire holds approximately 140,000 distinct CDR3 sequences, with approximately 48% as singletons. The sample was synovial fluid, either unsorted or a sorted T cell fraction (not recorded which). The receptors here all came from a male donor with ankylosing spondylitis. Both conserved end residues are part of each CDR3. The D gene is left open where the match is weak. Clone size is stated in some rows and not others, as once, few, many or a class when expanded.

cdr3_nt: TGTGCCAGCAGCCCACTAGCGGGGGGGATTTCCTACGAGCAGTACTTC
cdr3_aa: CASSPLAGGISYEQYF
j_call: TRBJ2-7
clone_size: NA
v_call: TRBV7-8
d_call: TRBD2

cdr3_nt: TGCAGTGCTAGGATCTTCGGGGGATATAGCACAGATACGCAGTATTTT
cdr3_aa: CSARIFGGYSTDTQYF
j_call: TRBJ2-3
clone_size: once
v_call: TRBV20-1
d_call: NA

cdr3_nt: TGTGCCAGCAGTTTCACTTACTACGAGCAGTACTTC
cdr3_aa: CASSFTYYEQYF
j_call: TRBJ2-7
clone_size: NA
v_call: TRBV12-3/TRBV12-4
d_call: NA

cdr3_nt: TGTGCCAGCAGCTCCCGCAGCGGGAGTCACTACAATGAGCAGTTCTTC
cdr3_aa: CASSSRSGSHYNEQFF
j_call: TRBJ2-1
clone_size: once
v_call: TRBV3-1
d_call: TRBD2

cdr3_nt: TGCGCCAGCAGCCAAGACAACACCGGGGAGCTGTTTTTT
cdr3_aa: CASSQDNTGELFF
j_call: TRBJ2-2
clone_size: NA
v_call: TRBV4-1
d_call: NA

cdr3_nt: TGCAGTGCTAGACGGGGGCGGCAATACACAGATACGCAGTATTTT
cdr3_aa: CSARRGRQYTDTQYF
j_call: TRBJ2-3
clone_size: many
v_call: TRBV20-1
d_call: NA

cdr3_nt: TGTGCCATCAGTGAGGGTAGTGTCGACGAGCAGTACTTC
cdr3_aa: CAISEGSVDEQYF
j_call: TRBJ2-7
clone_size: few
v_call: TRBV10-3
d_call: NA

cdr3_nt: TGCAGCGTTGAAGATCCTGCAGGGTGGAATGGCTACACCTTC
cdr3_aa: CSVEDPAGWNGYTF
j_call: TRBJ1-2
clone_size: NA
v_call: TRBV29-1
d_call: NA

cdr3_nt: TGTGCCAGCAGCTATCAGAGGTGGGGCCGCGAAAAACTGTTTTTT
cdr3_aa: CASSYQRWGREKLFF
j_call: TRBJ1-4
clone_size: NA
v_call: TRBV11-2
d_call: NA

cdr3_nt: TGTGCCAGCAGCTCTAACGCGTACTCCTACAATGAGCAGTTCTTC
cdr3_aa: CASSSNAYSYNEQFF
j_call: TRBJ2-1
clone_size: NA
v_call: TRBV11-3
d_call: NA

cdr3_nt: TGTGCCAGCAGCCCCCAGGGAAGAGATACGCAGTATTTT
cdr3_aa: CASSPQGRDTQYF
j_call: TRBJ2-3
clone_size: NA
v_call: TRBV6-1
d_call: NA

cdr3_nt: TGTGCCAGCAGTTTAGCAGCGGGATTGGTGTGGAACTATGGCTACACCTTC
cdr3_aa: CASSLAAGLVWNYGYTF
j_call: TRBJ1-2
clone_size: few
v_call: TRBV12-3/TRBV12-4
d_call: NA

cdr3_nt: TGTGCCAGCAGCAATTTCCGGACTAGCGGGAGGGCCACAGATACGCAGTATTTT
cdr3_aa: CASSNFRTSGRATDTQYF
j_call: TRBJ2-3
clone_size: NA
v_call: TRBV28
d_call: TRBD2

cdr3_nt: TGTGCCAGCAGTTACGACGGGTCCTACGAGCAGTACTTC
cdr3_aa: CASSYDGSYEQYF
j_call: TRBJ2-7
clone_size: few
v_call: TRBV6-5
d_call: NA

cdr3_nt: TGTGCCAGCTCGGCAGGGGGCTCCTACGAGCAGTACTTC
cdr3_aa: CASSAGGSYEQYF
j_call: TRBJ2-7
clone_size: NA
v_call: TRBV6-2/TRBV6-3
d_call: TRBD1

cdr3_nt: TGCGCCAGCAGCTTGGGTACTAACTATGGCTACACCTTC
cdr3_aa: CASSLGTNYGYTF
j_call: TRBJ1-2
clone_size: NA
v_call: TRBV5-1
d_call: NA